The present entry profiles one TCR beta chain with its context. The antigen is not known. 60 Vbeta and 13 Jbeta primers were used in PCR. The table came from immunoSEQ multiplex PCR; TCRdb's copy has only in-frame clones and leaves some out. The top ten clones hold around 3% of a sample with some 200,000 clones, roughly 82% of them seen once. This sample was taken from a study of cytomegalovirus exposure and HLA in healthy donors. Study-wide results and limits: The study labeled 164 TCR beta chains cytomegalovirus-associated. Based on reports, TCR beta sequences accurately predicted HLA-A and HLA-B alleles for most subjects.

This TCR was sampled from a woman aged 50 to 65 in good health and CMV-seropositive. Sequencing input: PBMCs.

The CDR3 is CASRPGTGSSEAFF. As DNA, the CDR3 is TGTGCCAGCAGACCCGGGACAGGGTCGTCTGAAGCTTTCTTT. V and J are TRBV6-1 and TRBJ1-1, with 9 bases that match TRBD1. With V trimmed by 6 bases and J by 6 bases, 8 bases remained unmatched. Germline assignment: CDR1 MNHNS and CDR2 SASEGT. CDR3 length: 14 amino acids.